This T cell receptor beta chain is drawn from a study of blood T cell repertoires in COVID-19. Across the study: The origin of the acute and convalescent COVID-19 samples was the United States, Italy and Spain. PBMCs, B-cell-depleted T cells, or T cells were the source of the cDNA or gDNA that made up the material.

CDR1 and CDR2 from the germline V gene are SGHAT and FQNNGV. V lost 0 bases and J lost 0, with 9 bases in between. The CDR3 sequence is 16 residues long. As processed by the authors: Estimates of nucleated cell counts were drawn from the amplification of reference gene primers. Some clones are missing from TCRdb's copy, which holds only in-frame ones; the method was immunoSEQ multiplex PCR. The DNA was the basis for D and trimming; V, J and clone size are from that table. Found here are around 50,000 clones, approximately 83% of them singletons; the top ten hold around 53%. The sequence was collected from a man between 65 and 85 years old with acute or convalescent COVID-19. The J gene is TRBJ1-3, the V gene TRBV11-2, with D maybe TRBD1 (5 bases). The sample comprised peripheral blood. The CDR3 nucleotides are TGTGCCAGCAGCTTAGATGGGGGGTTCTCTGGAAACACCATATATTTT. Encoded protein: CASSLDGGFSGNTIYF.